These T cell receptor beta chains were read from a single sample in a study of T cell responses to AZD1222 COVID-19 vaccine. Repertoires were generated with immunoSEQ multiplex PCR, while TCRdb's copy carries only in-frame clones and drops some. The sample has some 130,000 clones, 70% to 90% seen once; the top ten hold 7% to 8.5%. Sequenced here: peripheral blood, sampled on day 0 of AZD1222 vaccination. The receptor source for this set is an adult in good health. Each CDR3 is given with its conserved first and last residue. The D gene is left open where the match is weak. Where a row states a size, it is once, few, many or the class of an expanded clone; other rows omit it.

CSVAGGKGYTF	TGCAGCGTTGCAGGAGGTAAAGGCTACACCTTC	NA	NA	TRBV29-1	TRBJ1-2
CASRKTSGYNEQFF	TGTGCCAGCAGAAAGACTAGCGGCTACAATGAGCAGTTCTTC	NA	TRBD2	TRBV6-5	TRBJ2-1
CASSQEEGRGNTEAFF	TGTGCCAGCAGCCAAGAAGAAGGGAGGGGGAACACTGAAGCTTTCTTT	NA	NA	TRBV4-2	TRBJ1-1
CASSKVGGVGHEQYF	TGTGCCAGCAGCAAAGTGGGGGGTGTCGGCCACGAGCAGTACTTC	NA	NA	TRBV21-1	TRBJ2-7
CASSGPSHQPQHF	TGTGCCAGCAGTGGTCCAAGCCATCAGCCCCAGCATTTT	NA	NA	TRBV2	TRBJ1-5
CATSRDYGQSLNTEAFF	TGTGCCACCAGCAGAGATTACGGACAGAGTTTGAACACTGAAGCTTTCTTT	NA	NA	TRBV15	TRBJ1-1
CASSDYGENTEAFF	TGTGCCAGCAGTGATTATGGGGAGAACACTGAAGCTTTCTTT	NA	NA	TRBV2	TRBJ1-1
CATSKGRGTGNTIYF	TGTGCCACCAGTAAGGGCAGGGGAACTGGAAACACCATATATTTT	NA	NA	TRBV2	TRBJ1-3
CASSFEFQPQHF	TGTGCCAGCAGTTTTGAGTTTCAGCCCCAGCATTTT	NA	NA	TRBV28	TRBJ1-5
CASSQVLGPPYNSPLHF	TGTGCCAGCAGCCAAGTCTTGGGGCCCCCCTATAATTCACCCCTCCACTTT	once	NA	TRBV3-1/TRBV3-2	TRBJ1-6
CATTPGTGRNEQYF	TGTGCCACCACCCCGGGGACAGGGCGTAACGAGCAGTACTTC	NA	TRBD1	TRBV28	TRBJ2-7
CASRGSGTKGNQPQHF	TGCGCCAGCAGAGGGTCGGGGACTAAGGGCAATCAGCCCCAGCATTTT	NA	NA	TRBV10-2	TRBJ1-5
CASSYTRTGGSYGYTF	TGTGCCAGCAGTTACACTCGGACAGGGGGAAGCTATGGCTACACCTTC	NA	TRBD1	TRBV6-5	TRBJ1-2
CASSRLAGGEHRGAVF	TGTGCCAGCAGCAGGCTAGCGGGAGGAGAACACCGGGGAGCTGTTTTT	NA	NA	TRBV21-1	TRBJ2-2
CASSLAALRPYEQYF	TGTGCCAGCAGTTTGGCGGCGCTACGCCCCTACGAGCAGTACTTC	NA	NA	TRBV27	TRBJ2-7
CASSEYGGTEAFF	TGTGCCAGCAGTGAATACGGGGGCACTGAAGCTTTCTTT	NA	NA	TRBV2	TRBJ1-1
CASSLYPGNEQFF	TGTGCCAGCAGTCTATACCCAGGGAATGAGCAGTTCTTC	NA	NA	TRBV11-2	TRBJ2-1
CASSIVGASGGFPEQFF	TGTGCCAGTAGTATAGTCGGAGCTAGCGGGGGGTTCCCGGAGCAGTTCTTC	NA	TRBD2	TRBV19	TRBJ2-1
CASSLALVGNTEAFF	TGTGCCAGCAGCTTAGCACTAGTAGGGAACACTGAAGCTTTCTTT	NA	NA	TRBV7-9	TRBJ1-1
CASSARTGGDTEAFF	TGTGCCAGCAGTGCACGGACAGGGGGAGACACTGAAGCTTTCTTT	NA	TRBD1	TRBV25-1	TRBJ1-1
CASSLVAGGVDTQYF	TGCGCCAGCAGCTTGGTAGCGGGAGGAGTGGATACGCAGTATTTT	NA	TRBD2	TRBV5-1	TRBJ2-3
CAISKTGTSGGYEQFF	TGTGCCATCAGCAAAACCGGGACTAGCGGGGGTTACGAGCAGTTCTTC	NA	TRBD2	TRBV10-3	TRBJ2-1
CASSQGARGYTF	TGTGCCAGCAGTCAGGGGGCGCGCGGCTACACCTTC	NA	TRBD1	TRBV27	TRBJ1-2
CASSEGVAYEQYF	TGCGCCAGCAGCGAGGGGGTTGCCTACGAGCAGTACTTC	NA	NA	TRBV10-2	TRBJ2-7